A single sample gave rise to the 7 T cell receptor delta chains below, sequenced in a study of gamma-delta T cells after stem cell transplantation. TCRdb re-called the RT-PCR reads with CATT. The sample records a few thousand delta-chain clones, approximately 31% being singletons. What was sequenced was gamma-delta T cells. Source of these receptors: a human donor. It is not recorded whose cells these are; they may come from a transplant donor.

This clone was picked up one time. V is TRDV2 and J is TRDJ1; D is uncertain. CDR3 length: 18 residues. V was clipped by 0 bases and J by 2 bases, with 21 bases between them. In germline, CDR1 is GEAIGNYY, CDR2 EKD. The CDR3 is CACDTLVTAVSVTDKLIF. The CDR3 DNA sequence: TGTGCCTGTGACACCCTTGTTACCGCTGTGTCTGTTACCGATAAACTCATCTTT.

This chain joins TRDV2 and TRDJ1, with 11 bases fitting TRDD3. Germline CDR1 GEAIGNYY, CDR2 EKD. The junction had 7 bases not matched to a gene; V was cut back by 2 bases and J by 9 bases. The CDR3 extends over 14 amino acids. Here the CDR3 DNA reads TGTGCCTGTGACAAGCTACTGGGGGATAGGGAACTCATCTTT. Its protein is CACDKLLGDRELIF.

This clone is large within its sample. Additional DNA sequences in this sample encode the identical CDR3. The J gene is TRDJ1, the V gene TRDV2; D gene unclear. The CDR3 spans 20 residues. Trimming removed 3 bases from V and 0 bases from J, with 28 bases in between. Germline V gives CDR1 GEAIGNYY, CDR2 EKD. CDR3 sequence (DNA): TGTGCCTGTGACGCCCTAGAAGCAGGCGTAGGAGAAAAGTACACCGATAAACTCATCTTT. As protein: CACDALEAGVGEKYTDKLIF.

This clone was counted a few times. The chain couples TRDV2 to TRDJ1, with TRDD2 matching over 9 bases. The germline gives CDR1 GEAIGNYY, CDR2 EKD. The V and J ends lost 3 bases and 2 bases, in that order; junction bases with no gene match: 24. This CDR3 is built from 21 residues. CDR3 DNA: TGTGCCTGTGACTCTCTGGCCTTCCTACGTGAGCTTTCGGGGGATACCGATAAACTCATCTTT. Translation: CACDSLAFLRELSGDTDKLIF.

CDR3 DNA sequence: TGTGCCTTTAGTCCCACCTCCTTCCTACGTCTGTGGGGCCCTGGACTCATCTTT. Its protein product is CAFSPTSFLRLWGPGLIF. The chain employs TRDV3 and TRDJ1, with 9 positions matching TRDD2. Looked up from germline, CDR1 is TVYSNPD and CDR2 is GDNSRS (reference sequence). Losses at the gene ends were 0 bases for V and 10 bases for J; bases not matched to a gene: 24. The CDR3 runs to 18 residues.

The gene calls are TRDV2 and TRDJ1, with D perhaps matching TRDD3 (6 bases). Germline loops: CDR1 GEAIGNYY, CDR2 EKD. V gave up 0 bases and J gave up 3 bases, with 13 bases separating them. CDR3 length equals 15 residues. CDR3 nucleotides: TGTGCCTGTGACACCGTCGGGGGAAGGGCCGATAAACTCATCTTT. Its protein product is CACDTVGGRADKLIF.

This sequence joins TRDV1 and TRDJ1, with TRDD2 as a possible D gene (5 bases). The V end lost 0 bases, the J end lost 3 bases, and 29 bases lay between the germline ends. CDR3 length equals 21 residues. In germline, CDR1 is TSWWSYY, CDR2 QGS. The CDR3, as DNA: TGTGCTCTTGGGGAACTTCGTAGTACCTACCCGAGTGCTAAAGGGGCCGATAAACTCATCTTT. As protein: CALGELRSTYPSAKGADKLIF.